The entry below describes one T cell receptor beta chain. This sample is part of a study of cytomegalovirus exposure and HLA in healthy donors. Use of 60 Vbeta and 13 Jbeta primers characterized the PCR. The repertoire was sequenced with immunoSEQ multiplex PCR; TCRdb's copy has only in-frame clones and lacks some. The sample shows 150,000 to 200,000 clones, approximately 84% of them seen only once. With 5 bases clipped from V and 4 bases from J, the junction kept 9 bases outside the gene matches. The CDR3 has 18 amino acids. The germline V gene has CDR1 MNHEY and CDR2 SMNVEV (reference sequence). This chain connects TRBV27 to TRBJ2-2; 14 nucleotides line up with TRBD2. This TCR derives from a young man in good health and CMV-seronegative. Input material: PBMCs. The CDR3: CASSKSGLAGVSTGELFF. CDR3 DNA: TGTGCCAGCAGTAAATCGGGACTAGCGGGAGTGAGCACCGGGGAGCTGTTTTTT.